This T cell receptor (beta chain) is from a study of beta chain features in type 1 diabetes. Study-wide results and limits: Researchers report that Type 1 diabetes patients had moderately but significantly shorter TCRB CDR3s across all four CD4+ subsets.

This clone was observed a few times. Its antigen remains unidentified. CDR3 length: 14 residues. Germline CDR1 and CDR2: MNHEY and SMNVEV (reference sequence). Trimming pared 5 bases from V and 5 bases from J, leaving 15 bases between. Of the isolated RNA, all was reverse transcribed, and so the sequenced material was expressed TCRB transcripts. Only in-frame clones appear in the TCRdb table, and some are missing; sequencing was by immunoSEQ multiplex PCR. The table has about 250,000 clones, approximately 11% seen once. The TCR originated in a man in his thirties or forties with type 1 diabetes. Sample: naive CD4+ T cells from blood. The chain uses TRBV27 and TRBJ1-1, with TRBD1 as a possible D gene (5 bases). CDR3 loop: CASSTQVAGTEAFF. The CDR3 DNA reads TGTGCCAGCAGTACACAGGTCGCGGGGACTGAAGCTTTCTTT.